This record covers a single TCR beta chain. Germline CDR1 and CDR2: SGHDT and YYEEEE. Unmatched junction bases numbered 5, after V lost 2 bases and J lost 7 bases. This CDR3 is built from 14 residues. Seattle's enrolled individuals joined amid active infection and were then monitored longitudinally. Original methodology: Reference gene primer amplification gave estimated nucleated cell counts. Sequencing used immunoSEQ multiplex PCR; TCRdb keeps in-frame clones, though not all of them. For V, J and clone size, that table is used; D and trimming come from the DNA. The table lists roughly 440,000 clones, about nine tenths of them singletons. This specimen comes from a study of blood T cell repertoires in COVID-19. Study details: Samples of COVID-19 (acute and convalescent) were obtained from the United States, Italy and Spain.

Material for sequencing was peripheral blood. V gene TRBV5-6 combines with J gene TRBJ2-7; 11 bases are a match to TRBD1. The sequence came from a woman in her forties or fifties with COVID-19, enrolled during active disease. CDR3 DNA sequence: TGTGCCAGCAGCTTTAGGACAGGGGGCGTAGAGCAGTACTTC. Residues: CASSFRTGGVEQYF.